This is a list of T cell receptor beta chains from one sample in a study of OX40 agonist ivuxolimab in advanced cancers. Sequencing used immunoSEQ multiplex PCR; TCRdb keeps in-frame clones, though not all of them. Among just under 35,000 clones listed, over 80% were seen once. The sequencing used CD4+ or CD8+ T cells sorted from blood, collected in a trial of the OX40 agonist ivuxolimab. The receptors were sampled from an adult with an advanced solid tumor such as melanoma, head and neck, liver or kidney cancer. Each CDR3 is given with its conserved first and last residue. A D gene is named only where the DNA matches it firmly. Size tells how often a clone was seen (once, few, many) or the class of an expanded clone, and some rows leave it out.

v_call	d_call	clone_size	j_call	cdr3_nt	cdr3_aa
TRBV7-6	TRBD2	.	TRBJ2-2	TGTGCCAGCAGCTCTTACTCCCCACTTTTGAATAGCGGGAGGCTTGACACCGGGGAGCTGTTTTTT	CASSSYSPLLNSGRLDTGELFF
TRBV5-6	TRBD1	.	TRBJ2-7	TGTGCCAGCAGACACCGGGACAGGGGCCTCGCGAGCTCCTACGAGCAGTACTTC	CASRHRDRGLASSYEQYF
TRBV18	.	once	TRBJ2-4	TGTGCCAGCTCACCACCGGGGCAGTACGCCAAAAACATTCAGTACTTC	CASSPPGQYAKNIQYF
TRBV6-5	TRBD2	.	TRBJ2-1	TGTGCCAGCAGTTACTCGCTCGGGGGGTCCTACAATGAGCAGTTCTTC	CASSYSLGGSYNEQFF
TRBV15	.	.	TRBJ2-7	TGTGCCACCAGCAGAGATGGGTGGACAGCCGAGCAGTACTTC	CATSRDGWTAEQYF
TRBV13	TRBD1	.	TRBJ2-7	TGTGCCAGCAGCTCTGGACAGGGGGTGGGAGAGCAGTACTTC	CASSSGQGVGEQYF
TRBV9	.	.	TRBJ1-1	TGTGCCAGCAGCGCGGGACGTGGGGGGCCTGAAGCTTTCTTT	CASSAGRGGPEAFF
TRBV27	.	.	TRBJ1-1	TGTGCCAGCTCTCCGGGGAACACTGAAGCTTTCTTT	CASSPGNTEAFF
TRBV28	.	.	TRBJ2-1	TGTGCCAGCAGCGGAGCCTACAATGAGCAGTTCTTC	CASSGAYNEQFF
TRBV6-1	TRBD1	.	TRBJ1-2	TGTGCCACCCTGTCGGGACAGGGGAACTATGGCTACACCTTC	CATLSGQGNYGYTF
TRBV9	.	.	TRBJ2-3	TGTGCCAGCAGCGGGGGTGGGTTCACAGATACGCAGTATTTT	CASSGGGFTDTQYF
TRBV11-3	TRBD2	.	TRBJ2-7	TGTGCCAGCGGACCCAACGACGGGAGGACTGGGAACGAGCAGTACTTC	CASGPNDGRTGNEQYF
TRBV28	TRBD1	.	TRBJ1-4	TGTGCCAGCATCGGTGGGTACCGGGACAGGGAGGATGAAAAACTGTTTTTT	CASIGGYRDREDEKLFF
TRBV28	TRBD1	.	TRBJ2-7	TGTGCCAGCAGTTTATACCTGACAGGGGTTGGCTACGAGCAGTACTTC	CASSLYLTGVGYEQYF
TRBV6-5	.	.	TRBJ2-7	TGTGCCAGCAGTACAGGGAACGAGCAGTACTTC	CASSTGNEQYF
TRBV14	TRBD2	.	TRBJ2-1	TGTGCCAGCAGCCCACCTACTAGCGGGAGTGACAATGAGCAGTTCTTC	CASSPPTSGSDNEQFF
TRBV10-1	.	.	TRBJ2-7	TGCGCCAGCAGTGAAACAGGGACCGGAGGAACCTACGAGCAGTACTTC	CASSETGTGGTYEQYF
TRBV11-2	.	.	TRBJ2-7	TGTGCCAGCAGCTTCAGGGCGGAGGAGCAGTACTTC	CASSFRAEEQYF
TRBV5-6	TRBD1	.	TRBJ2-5	TGTGCCAGCAGTTCGAGGACAGGGGGCCAAGAGACCCAGTACTTC	CASSSRTGGQETQYF
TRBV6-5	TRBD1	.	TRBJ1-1	TGTGCCAGCAGTTACCAGGGGGGGATCACTGAAGCTTTCTTT	CASSYQGGITEAFF
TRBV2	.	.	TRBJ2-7	TGTGCCAGCAGGATCGGGAGCTACGAGCAGTACTTC	CASRIGSYEQYF
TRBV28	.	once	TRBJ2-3	TGTGCCAGCAGTTCCTTAGGTGAGGGAGATACGCAGTATTTT	CASSSLGEGDTQYF
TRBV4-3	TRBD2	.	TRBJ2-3	TGCGCCAGCAGCCAAATAGCGGGAGTTAGCCCCTCAAGGAATACGCAGTATTTT	CASSQIAGVSPSRNTQYF
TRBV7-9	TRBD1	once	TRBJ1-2	TGTGCCAGCAGCTCTAATTTGGGACAGGGGGCCCATGGCTACACCTTC	CASSSNLGQGAHGYTF
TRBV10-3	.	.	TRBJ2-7	TGTGCCATCAGGCCGGAAGGCGGGTCCTACGAGCAGTACTTC	CAIRPEGGSYEQYF
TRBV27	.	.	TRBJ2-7	TGTGCCAGCAGTTACGACTCCGGGATACGGCAGTACTTC	CASSYDSGIRQYF